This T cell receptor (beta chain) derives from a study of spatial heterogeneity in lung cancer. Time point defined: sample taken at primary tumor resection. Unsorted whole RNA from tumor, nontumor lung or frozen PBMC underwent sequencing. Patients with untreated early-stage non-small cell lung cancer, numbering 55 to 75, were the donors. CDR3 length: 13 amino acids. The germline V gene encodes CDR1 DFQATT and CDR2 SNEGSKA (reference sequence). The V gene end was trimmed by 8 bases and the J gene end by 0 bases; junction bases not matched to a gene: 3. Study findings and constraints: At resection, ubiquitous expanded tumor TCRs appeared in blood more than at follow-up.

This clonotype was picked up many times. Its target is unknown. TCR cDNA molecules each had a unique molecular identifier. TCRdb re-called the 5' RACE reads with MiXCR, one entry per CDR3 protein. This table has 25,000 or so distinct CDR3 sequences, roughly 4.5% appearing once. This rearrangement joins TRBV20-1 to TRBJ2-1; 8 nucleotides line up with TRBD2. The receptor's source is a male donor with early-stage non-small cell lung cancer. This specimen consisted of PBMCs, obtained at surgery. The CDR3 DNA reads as TGCAGTCCGGCGGGGGGCTCCTACAATGAGCAGTTCTTC. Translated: CSPAGGSYNEQFF.